What follows is one T cell receptor (beta chain) and its context. Its antigen is not identified. These data originate in a study of T cell responses to AZD1222 COVID-19 vaccine. On the study more broadly: It was second doses at about 4 or about 12 weeks that were pooled.

Here immunoSEQ multiplex PCR was the method, and the copy in TCRdb shows in-frame clones only, minus some. The sample lists 85,000 to 100,000 clones; 85% to 95% were seen once. Study-wide findings and caveats: The span of vaccine-associated CD4 TCRs extended across spike, with dominance at 160-218 and 743-854. The donor cohort was predominantly white British with a female majority, and clonal diversity may have been underestimated. Recipients of AZD1222 seropositive at baseline numbered only six or seven.

This CDR3 region has 13 residues. The chain has TRBV21-1 and TRBJ2-3. TRBV21-1 is annotated as a pseudogene. The specimen comprised peripheral blood, sampled on day 0 of AZD1222 vaccination. The clonotype originates from an adult in good health. CDR3 amino acids: CAAPEGSTDTQYF. CDR3 coding DNA: TGTGCCGCCCCCGAGGGGTCCACAGATACGCAGTATTTT.